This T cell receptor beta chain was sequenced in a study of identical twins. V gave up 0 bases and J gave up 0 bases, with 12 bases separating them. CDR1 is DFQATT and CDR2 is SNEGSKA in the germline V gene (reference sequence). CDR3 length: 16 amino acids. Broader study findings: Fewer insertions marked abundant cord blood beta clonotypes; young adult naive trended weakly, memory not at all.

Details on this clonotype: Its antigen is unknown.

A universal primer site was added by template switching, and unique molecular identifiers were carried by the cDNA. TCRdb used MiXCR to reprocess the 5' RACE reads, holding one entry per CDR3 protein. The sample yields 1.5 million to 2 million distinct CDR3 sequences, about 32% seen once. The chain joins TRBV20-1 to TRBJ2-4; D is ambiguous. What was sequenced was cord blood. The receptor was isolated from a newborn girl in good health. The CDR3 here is CSAREVRRTAKNIQYF. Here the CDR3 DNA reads TGCAGTGCTAGAGAGGTGCGAAGGACAGCCAAAAACATTCAGTACTTC.